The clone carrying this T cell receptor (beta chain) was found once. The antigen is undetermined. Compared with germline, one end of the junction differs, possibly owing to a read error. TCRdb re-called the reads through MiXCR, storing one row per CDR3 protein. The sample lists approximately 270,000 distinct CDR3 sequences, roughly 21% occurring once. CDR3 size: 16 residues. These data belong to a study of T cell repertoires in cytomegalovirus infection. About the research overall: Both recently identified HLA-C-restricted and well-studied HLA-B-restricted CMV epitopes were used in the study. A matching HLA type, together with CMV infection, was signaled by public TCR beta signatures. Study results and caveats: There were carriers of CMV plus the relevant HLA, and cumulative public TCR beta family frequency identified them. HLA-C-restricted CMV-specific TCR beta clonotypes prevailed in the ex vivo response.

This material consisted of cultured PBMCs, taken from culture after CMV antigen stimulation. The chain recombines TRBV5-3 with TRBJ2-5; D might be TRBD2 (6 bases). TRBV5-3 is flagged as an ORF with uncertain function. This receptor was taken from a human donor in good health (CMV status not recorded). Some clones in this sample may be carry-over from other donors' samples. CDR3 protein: CASSLGGTRTQETQYF. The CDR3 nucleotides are TGTGCCAGCAGCTTGGGGGGTACTAGGACCCAAGAGACCCAGTACTTC.